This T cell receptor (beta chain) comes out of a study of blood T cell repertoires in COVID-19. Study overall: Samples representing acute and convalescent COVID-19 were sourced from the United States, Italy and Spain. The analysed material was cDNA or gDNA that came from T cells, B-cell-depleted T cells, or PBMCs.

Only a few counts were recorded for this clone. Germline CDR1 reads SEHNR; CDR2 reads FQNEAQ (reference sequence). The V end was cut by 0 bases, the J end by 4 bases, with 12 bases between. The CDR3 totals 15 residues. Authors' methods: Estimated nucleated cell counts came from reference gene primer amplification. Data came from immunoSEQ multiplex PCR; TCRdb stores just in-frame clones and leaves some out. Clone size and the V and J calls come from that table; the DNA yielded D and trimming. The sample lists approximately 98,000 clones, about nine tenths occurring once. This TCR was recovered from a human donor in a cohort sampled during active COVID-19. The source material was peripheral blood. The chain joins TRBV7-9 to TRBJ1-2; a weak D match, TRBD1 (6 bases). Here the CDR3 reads CASSLAGVRGYGYTF. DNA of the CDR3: TGTGCCAGCAGCTTAGCGGGTGTCAGGGGCTATGGCTACACCTTC.